The clone carrying this T cell receptor (beta chain) was observed at least ten times. As yet, its antigen is unknown. The entry originates in a study of blood T cells in healthy people across ages. General study results and limits: Unsorted PBMC input precluded a conclusive naive versus antigen-experienced comparison.

A second PCR, run for roughly 7 to 12 cycles, used a sample-barcoded 5' primer plus a J-beta primer mix. MiXCR, run by TCRdb on the 5' RACE reads, gives a single entry per CDR3 protein. The sample includes hundreds of thousands of distinct CDR3 sequences, roughly 60% of them seen just once. V was shortened by 2 bases and J by 5 bases, with 11 bases between the two germline ends. The CDR3 is 14 residues long. Germline-derived CDR1 and CDR2 are LGHNA and YNFKEQ. V usage is TRBV4-2 and J usage is TRBJ2-3, with D tentatively TRBD1 (6 bases). This receptor was obtained from a man aged 25-45 years in good health. The sample was blood. The CDR3 region has the DNA TGTGCCAGCAGCCAATGGACAGTTCGAGATACGCAGTATTTT. It translates to CASSQWTVRDTQYF.